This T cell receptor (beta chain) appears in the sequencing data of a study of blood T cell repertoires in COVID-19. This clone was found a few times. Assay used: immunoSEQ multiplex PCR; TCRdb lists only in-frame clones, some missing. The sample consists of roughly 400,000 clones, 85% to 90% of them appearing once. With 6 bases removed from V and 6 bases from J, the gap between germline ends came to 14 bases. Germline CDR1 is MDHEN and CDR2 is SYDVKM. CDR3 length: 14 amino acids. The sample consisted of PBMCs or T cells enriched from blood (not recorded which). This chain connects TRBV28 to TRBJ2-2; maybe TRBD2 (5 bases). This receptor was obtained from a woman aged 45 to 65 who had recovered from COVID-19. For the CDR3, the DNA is TGTGCCAGCAGCTTGAGGCGGGTGTCCGGGGAGCTGTTTTTT. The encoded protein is CASSLRRVSGELFF. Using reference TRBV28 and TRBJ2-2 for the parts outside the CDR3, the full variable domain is DVKVTQSSRYLVKRTGEKVFLECVQDMDHENMFWYRQDPGLGLRLIYFSYDVKMKEKGDIPEGYSVSREKKERFSLILESASTNQTSMYLCASSLRRVSGELFFGEGSRLTVL.